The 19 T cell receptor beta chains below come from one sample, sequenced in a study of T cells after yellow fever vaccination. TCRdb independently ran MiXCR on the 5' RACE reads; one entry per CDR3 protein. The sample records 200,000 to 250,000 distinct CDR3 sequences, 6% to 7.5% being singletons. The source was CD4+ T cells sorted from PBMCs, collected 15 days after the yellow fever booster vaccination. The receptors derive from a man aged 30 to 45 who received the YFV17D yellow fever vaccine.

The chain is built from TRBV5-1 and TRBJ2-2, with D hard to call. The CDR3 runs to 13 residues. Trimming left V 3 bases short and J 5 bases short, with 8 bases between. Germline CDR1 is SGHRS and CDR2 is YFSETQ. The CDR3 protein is CASSSWGTGELFF. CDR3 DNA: TGCGCCAGCAGCTCTTGGGGTACCGGGGAGCTGTTTTTT.

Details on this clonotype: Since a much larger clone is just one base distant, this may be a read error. The CDR3 DNA reads TGTGCCTGCAGCCTACACACGCTGGGAGAGACCCAGTACTTC. It specifies CACSLHTLGETQYF. This rearrangement joins TRBV12-3 or TRBV12-4 to TRBJ2-5; D unresolved. The CDR3 loop spans 14 amino acids.

The CDR3 region is CASSELQGAADQPQHF. The CDR3 nucleotides read TGTGCCAGCAGTGAGCTCCAAGGAGCGGCGGATCAGCCCCAGCATTTT. V usage is TRBV6-1 and J usage is TRBJ1-5; D remains unclear. The CDR3 spans 16 residues. The germline V gene has CDR1 MNHNS and CDR2 SASEGT. With 3 bases removed from V and 5 bases from J, the gap between germline ends came to 17 bases.

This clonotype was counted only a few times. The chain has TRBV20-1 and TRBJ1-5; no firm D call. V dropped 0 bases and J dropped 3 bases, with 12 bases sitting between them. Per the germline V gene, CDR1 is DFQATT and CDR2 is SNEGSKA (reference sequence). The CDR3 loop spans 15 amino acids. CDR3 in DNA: TGCAGTGCTAGAGATCCCGAACAGACCAATCAGCCCCAGCATTTT. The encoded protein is CSARDPEQTNQPQHF.

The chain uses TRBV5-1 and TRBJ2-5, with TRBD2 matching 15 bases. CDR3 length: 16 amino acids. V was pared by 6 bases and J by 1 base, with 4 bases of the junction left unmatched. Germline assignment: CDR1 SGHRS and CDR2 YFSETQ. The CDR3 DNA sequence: TGCGCCAGCATCGGACTAGCGGGAGGGCCCCAAGAGACCCAGTACTTC. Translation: CASIGLAGGPQETQYF.

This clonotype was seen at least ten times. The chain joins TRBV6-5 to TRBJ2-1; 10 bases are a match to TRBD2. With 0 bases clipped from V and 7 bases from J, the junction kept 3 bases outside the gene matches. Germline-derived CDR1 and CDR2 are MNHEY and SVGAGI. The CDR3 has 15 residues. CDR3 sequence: CASSYSLAGENEQFF. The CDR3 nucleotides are TGTGCCAGCAGTTACTCCCTAGCGGGAGAGAATGAGCAGTTCTTC.

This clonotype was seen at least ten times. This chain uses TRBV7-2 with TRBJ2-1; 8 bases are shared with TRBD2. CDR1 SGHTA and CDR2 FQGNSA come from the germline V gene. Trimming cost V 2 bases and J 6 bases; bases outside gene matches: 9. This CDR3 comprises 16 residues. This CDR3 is CASSLMTSVVSNEQFF. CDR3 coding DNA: TGTGCCAGCAGCTTAATGACTAGCGTAGTATCCAATGAGCAGTTCTTC.

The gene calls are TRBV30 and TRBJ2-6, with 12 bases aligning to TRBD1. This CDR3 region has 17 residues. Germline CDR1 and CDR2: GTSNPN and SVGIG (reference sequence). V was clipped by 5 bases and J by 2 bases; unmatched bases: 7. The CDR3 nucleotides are TGTGCCTGGGGAGGGACAGGGGGCGTTGCTGGGGCCAACGTCCTGACTTTC. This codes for CAWGGTGGVAGANVLTF.

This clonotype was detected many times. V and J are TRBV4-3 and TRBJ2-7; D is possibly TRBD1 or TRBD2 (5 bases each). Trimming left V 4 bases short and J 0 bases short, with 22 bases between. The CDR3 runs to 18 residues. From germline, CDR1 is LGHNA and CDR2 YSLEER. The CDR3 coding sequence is TGCGCCAGCAGCCTATACCACCCCGGTGGGGGAAGCTCCTACGAGCAGTACTTC. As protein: CASSLYHPGGGSSYEQYF.

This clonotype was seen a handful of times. Here the CDR3 DNA reads TGTGCCACAGGCGAGGACAGGTTTGGGCTTCAGCCCCAGCATTTT. This sequence encodes CATGEDRFGLQPQHF. The chain couples TRBV15 to TRBJ1-5, with 7 positions matching TRBD1. V gave up 9 bases and J gave up 6 bases; unmatched junction bases: 14. The CDR3 contains 15 residues. Germline lookup yields CDR1 LNHNV and CDR2 YYDKDF (reference sequence).

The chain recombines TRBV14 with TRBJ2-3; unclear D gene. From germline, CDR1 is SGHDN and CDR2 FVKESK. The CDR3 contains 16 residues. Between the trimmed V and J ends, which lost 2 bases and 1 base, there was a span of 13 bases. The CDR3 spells CASSQYLLEGTDTQYF. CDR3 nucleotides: TGTGCCAGCAGCCAATATTTGCTCGAGGGCACAGATACGCAGTATTTT.

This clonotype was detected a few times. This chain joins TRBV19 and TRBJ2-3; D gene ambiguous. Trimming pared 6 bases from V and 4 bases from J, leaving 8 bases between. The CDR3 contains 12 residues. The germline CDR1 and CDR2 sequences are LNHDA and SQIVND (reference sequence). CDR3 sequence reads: CASRHGSDTQYF. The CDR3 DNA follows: TGTGCCAGTAGACACGGCTCAGATACGCAGTATTTT.

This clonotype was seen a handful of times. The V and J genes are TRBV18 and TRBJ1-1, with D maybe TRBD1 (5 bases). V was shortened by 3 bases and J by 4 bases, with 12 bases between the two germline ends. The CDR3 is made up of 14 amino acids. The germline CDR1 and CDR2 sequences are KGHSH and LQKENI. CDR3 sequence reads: CASSPRAGGTEAFF. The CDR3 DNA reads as TGTGCCAGCTCACCGAGGGCCGGGGGCACTGAAGCTTTCTTT. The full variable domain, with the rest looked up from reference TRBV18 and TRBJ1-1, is NAGVMQNPRHLVRRRGQEARLRCSPMKGHSHVYWYRQLPEEGLKFMVYLQKENIIDESGMPKERFSAEFPKEGPSILRIQQVVRGDSAAYFCASSPRAGGTEAFFGQGTRLTVV.

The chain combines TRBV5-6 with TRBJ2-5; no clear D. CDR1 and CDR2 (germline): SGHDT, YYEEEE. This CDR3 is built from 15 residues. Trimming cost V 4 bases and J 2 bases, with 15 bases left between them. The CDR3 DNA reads TGTGCCAGCAGCAGCTGGCCCTCCCCTCAAGAGACCCAGTACTTC. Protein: CASSSWPSPQETQYF. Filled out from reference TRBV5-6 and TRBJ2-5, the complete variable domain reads DAGVTQSPTHLIKTRGQQVTLRCSPKSGHDTVSWYQQALGQGPQFIFQYYEEEERQRGNFPDRFSGHQFPNYSSELNVNALLLGDSALYLCASSSWPSPQETQYFGPGTRLLVL.

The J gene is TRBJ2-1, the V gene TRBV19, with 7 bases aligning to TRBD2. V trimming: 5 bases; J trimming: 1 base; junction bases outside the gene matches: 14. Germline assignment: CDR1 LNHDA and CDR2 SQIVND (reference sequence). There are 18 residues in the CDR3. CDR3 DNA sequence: TGTGCCAGTAGTCGGGACCCACTAGCGCTCCGTTCCTACAATGAGCAGTTCTTC. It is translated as CASSRDPLALRSYNEQFF.

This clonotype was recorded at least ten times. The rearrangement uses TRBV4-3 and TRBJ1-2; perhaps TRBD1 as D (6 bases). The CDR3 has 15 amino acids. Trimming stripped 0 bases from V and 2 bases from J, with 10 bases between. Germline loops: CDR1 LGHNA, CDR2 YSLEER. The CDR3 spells CASSQDRQGNYGYTF. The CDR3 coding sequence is TGCGCCAGCAGCCAAGATCGTCAGGGGAACTATGGCTACACCTTC.

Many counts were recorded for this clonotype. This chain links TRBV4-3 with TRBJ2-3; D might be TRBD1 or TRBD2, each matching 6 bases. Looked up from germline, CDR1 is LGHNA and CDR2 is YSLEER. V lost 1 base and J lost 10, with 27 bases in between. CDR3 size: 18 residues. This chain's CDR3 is CASSQGLVKIGGLGAQYF. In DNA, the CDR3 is TGCGCCAGCAGCCAAGGGCTGGTGAAAATAGGGGGACTCGGCGCGCAGTATTTT.

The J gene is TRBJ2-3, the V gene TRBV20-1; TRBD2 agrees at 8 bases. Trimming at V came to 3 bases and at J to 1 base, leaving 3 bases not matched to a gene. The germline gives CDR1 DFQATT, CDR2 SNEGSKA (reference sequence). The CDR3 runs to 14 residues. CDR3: CSASLREGTDTQYF. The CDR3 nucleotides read TGCAGTGCTAGTTTGCGGGAGGGCACAGATACGCAGTATTTT.

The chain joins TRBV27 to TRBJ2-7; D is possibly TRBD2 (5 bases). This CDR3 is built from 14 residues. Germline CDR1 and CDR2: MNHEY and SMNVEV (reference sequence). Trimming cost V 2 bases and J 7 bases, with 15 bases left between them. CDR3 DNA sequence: TGTGCCAGCAGTTTAGAGGGTATAAGGGCAGAGCAGTACTTC. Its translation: CASSLEGIRAEQYF.